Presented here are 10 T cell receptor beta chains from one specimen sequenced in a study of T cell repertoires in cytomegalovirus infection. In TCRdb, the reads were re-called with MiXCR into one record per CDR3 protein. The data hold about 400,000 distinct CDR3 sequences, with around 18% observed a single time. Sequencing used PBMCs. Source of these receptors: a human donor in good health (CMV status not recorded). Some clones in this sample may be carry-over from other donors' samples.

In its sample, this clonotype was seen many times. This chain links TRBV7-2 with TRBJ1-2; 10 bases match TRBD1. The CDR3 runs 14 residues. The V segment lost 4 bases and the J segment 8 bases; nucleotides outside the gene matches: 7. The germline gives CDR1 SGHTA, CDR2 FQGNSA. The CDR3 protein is CASSSGQGVSGYTF. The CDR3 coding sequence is TGTGCCAGCAGCTCTGGACAGGGGGTCAGCGGCTACACCTTC.

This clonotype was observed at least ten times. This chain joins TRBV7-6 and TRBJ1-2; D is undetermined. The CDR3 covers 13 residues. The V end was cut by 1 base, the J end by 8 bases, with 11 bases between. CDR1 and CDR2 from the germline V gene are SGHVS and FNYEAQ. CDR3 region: CASSLGEFYGYTF. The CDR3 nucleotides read TGTGCCAGCAGCTTAGGAGAATTTTACGGCTACACCTTC.

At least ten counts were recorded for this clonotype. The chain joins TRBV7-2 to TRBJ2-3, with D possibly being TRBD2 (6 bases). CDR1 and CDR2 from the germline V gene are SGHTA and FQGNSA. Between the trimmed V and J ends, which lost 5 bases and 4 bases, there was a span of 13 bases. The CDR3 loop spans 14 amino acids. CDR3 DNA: TGTGCCAGCAGCCCGAGAGCGGGTTCAGATACGCAGTATTTT. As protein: CASSPRAGSDTQYF.

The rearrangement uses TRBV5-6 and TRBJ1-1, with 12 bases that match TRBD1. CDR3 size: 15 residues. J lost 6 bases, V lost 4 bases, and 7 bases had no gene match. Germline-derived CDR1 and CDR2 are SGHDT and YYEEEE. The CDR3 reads CASSGGTGGIAEAFF. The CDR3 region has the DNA TGTGCCAGCAGCGGGGGGACAGGGGGCATCGCTGAAGCTTTCTTT.

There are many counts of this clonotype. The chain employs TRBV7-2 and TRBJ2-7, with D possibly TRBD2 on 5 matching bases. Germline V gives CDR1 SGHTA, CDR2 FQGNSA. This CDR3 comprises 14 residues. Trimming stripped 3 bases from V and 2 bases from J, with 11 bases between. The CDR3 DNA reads TGTGCCAGCAGCTTCACGAGGGCAGCCTACGAGCAGTACTTC. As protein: CASSFTRAAYEQYF.

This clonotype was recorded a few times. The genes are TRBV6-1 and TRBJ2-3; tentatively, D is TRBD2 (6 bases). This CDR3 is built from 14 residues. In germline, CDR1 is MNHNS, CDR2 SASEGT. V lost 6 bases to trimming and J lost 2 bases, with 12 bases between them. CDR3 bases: TGTGCCAGCAGGGCAATAGCGGCCACAGATACGCAGTATTTT. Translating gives CASRAIAATDTQYF.

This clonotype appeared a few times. DNA of the CDR3: TGTGCCAGCAGGACCGACTACACGAACACCGGGGAGCTGTTTTTT. Residues: CASRTDYTNTGELFF. The V and J genes are TRBV12-3 or TRBV12-4 and TRBJ2-2, with a tentative D call TRBD2 (5 bases). V lost 6 bases to trimming and J lost 0 bases, with 11 bases between them. The CDR3 sequence is 15 residues long.

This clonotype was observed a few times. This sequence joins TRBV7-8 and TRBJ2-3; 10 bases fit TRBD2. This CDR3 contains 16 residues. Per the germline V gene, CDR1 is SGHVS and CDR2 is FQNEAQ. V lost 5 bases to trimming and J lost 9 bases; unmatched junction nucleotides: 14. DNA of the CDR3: TGTGCCAGCAGCAAGGAGCGGGGGGGCGGGCGCGACACGCAGTATTTT. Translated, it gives CASSKERGGGRDTQYF.

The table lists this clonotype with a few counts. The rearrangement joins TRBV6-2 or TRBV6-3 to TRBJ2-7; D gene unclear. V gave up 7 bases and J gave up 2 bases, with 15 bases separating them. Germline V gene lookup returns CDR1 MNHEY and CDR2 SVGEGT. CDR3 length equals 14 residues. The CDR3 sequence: CASTATVRPYEQYF. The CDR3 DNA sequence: TGTGCCAGCACCGCAACCGTAAGACCCTACGAGCAGTACTTC.

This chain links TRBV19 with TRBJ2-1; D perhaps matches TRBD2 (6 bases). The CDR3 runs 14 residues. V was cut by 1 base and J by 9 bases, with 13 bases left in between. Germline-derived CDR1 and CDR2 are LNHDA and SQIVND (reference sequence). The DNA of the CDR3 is TGTGCCAGTAGTATAGGGCGGGGCCCCGGTGAGCAGTTCTTC. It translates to CASSIGRGPGEQFF.